The following is a TCR beta chain sequence with its context. The target of this receptor is not known. Base qualities were left out, and no much larger clone turns up one base away. Looking up the germline V gene (reference sequence) yields CDR1 SEHNR and CDR2 FQNEAQ. V lost 5 bases and J lost 1 base, and the count of bases not matched to a germline gene is 4. The cysteine opens and the phenylalanine closes a CDR3 of 17 amino acids. The only DNA kept is the CDR3, 51 bases in frame from the first base. Donors were healthy HIV-negative adults with no recently reported acute infections or vaccinations. Every donor was a Caucasian adult residing in Nashville, Tennessee, USA. CD4+ T cells were enriched through magnetic negative selection, after which naive cells were positively selected on CD45RA and the remaining negative fraction served as the memory subset. After blood collection by leukapheresis, PBMCs were isolated using Ficoll-Histopaque density gradient centrifugation and then cryopreserved in the vapor phase of liquid nitrogen. Analytical flow cytometry was used to check the purity and quantity of every magnetically sorted T cell population. Genomic DNA was isolated from each sorted fraction and quantified by UV absorbance on a Nanodrop 2000c.

Using the deep immunoSEQ assay, multiplex PCR amplified TCR CDR3 regions from genomic DNA. Genomic DNA extracted from each cell subset was distributed evenly over all wells of several immunoSEQ 96-well plates, and each plate served as one replicate. Each replicate PCR for sorted subsets received around 200 ng genomic DNA, equal to about 30,000 T cell genomes. Purified libraries were quantified with a Qubit 3.0 fluorometer, sized on a Bioanalyzer 2100, and re-quantified with the KAPA Library Quantification kit. Every immunoSEQ 96-well plate was sequenced on a dedicated single-read 150-cycle Illumina NextSeq 550 flow cell. On the study's bioinformatics: Because only junctional sequences without quality scores were contained in the immunoSEQ output, filtering matching that applied to full-length reads could not be performed. Sequences were annotated with PyIR, a Python wrapper for IgBLAST v1.9, using IMGT germline references to assign V/J genes and CDR3. Reads with weak V/J assignments (E-value above 1e-6), missing CDR3, stop codons, out-of-frame junctions, or ambiguous translated residues were removed. V3J clonotypes were defined as sequences sharing an identical inferred V gene, J gene, and CDR3 amino acid sequence. Percentage overlap between repertoires was calculated by dividing the number of shared unique clonotypes by the size of the smaller repertoire. Three approaches were used to assess repertoire richness: RTK rarefaction, the Chao1 estimator, and Recon v2.1 estimates of unobserved clonotypes. For all TCRbeta clonotypes obtained by the gDNA method from a few donors, generation probabilities were computed with OLGA. What TCRdb holds here is the immuneACCESS table cut down to in-frame rearrangements. Part of the clones is not present; checked against another copy, under half of the missing clones reflect an unresolved V gene, and the others are unexplained. V and J calls and clone size follow that table, whereas D and trimming were derived from the DNA. The sample has about 640,000 clones on record, 60% to 80% of them singletons. The top ten clonotypes cover roughly 1.8% of the sample.

The sample belongs to a study of shared clonotypes between healthy human individuals (dated by TCRdb to the early 2020s). Context from the whole study: A few men and two women, aged 18 to 49 years, made up the cohort. The study deeply sequenced blood TCR repertoires of five healthy adults to estimate repertoire size and the extent of clonotype sharing between individuals. Between about 0.8 and 9 billion PBMCs per donor were obtained by leukapheresis. Different laboratories and diverse techniques were used to prepare libraries and sequence TCR repertoires, to increase sequencing depth and limit assay-specific biases. For each donor, CD4 naive and CD4 memory were each run on three plates, CD8 naive on two plates, and CD8 memory on one plate. Paper-wide results and their limitations: Even with the large sequencing depth, rarefaction of the sorted-subset datasets indicated that sequencing was incomplete. Compared with non-shared clonotypes, clonotypes shared by all four sorted-subset donors had higher generation probabilities. Larger estimated clonotype richness was generally found for naive subsets than for memory subsets. Sampling was restricted to blood, and TCR repertoires in tissue are likely to differ from TCR repertoires in blood. Pairwise subsampling indicated that sequencing depth was expected to affect the degree of clonotype sharing among donors. Across a few donors, about 5.2% of naive CD4, 3.5% of naive CD8, around 2.5% of memory CD4, and roughly 0.4% of memory CD8 clonotypes were shared. Because the study included only a small number of donors, the genetic and exposure-history diversity represented was limited.

The sequence joins TRBV7-9 to TRBJ2-1, with 14 central nucleotides matching TRBD2. The sequenced sample was memory CD4+ T cells sorted from blood. Reading the label with the study, this specimen's cell subset or site is: CD45RA-negative fraction. The clonotype comes from a woman under 40 in good health. The DNA sequence is given as TGTGCCAGCAGCACCGGACTAGCGGGAGGATCCTACAATGAGCAGTTCTTC. This gives the protein CASSTGLAGGSYNEQFF.